This T cell receptor beta chain was recorded in a study of T cell clusters in autoimmune cytopenias (dated by TCRdb to between 2018 and 2021). Describing the broader study: Healthy donor controls had a mean age of around 52 years and a median age of about 64 years, with about 50% of the roughly 40 female. A median TRB sequencing depth of roughly 56,000 reads per sample was reached, and a median of roughly 2,500 distinct TRB clonotypes per sample was obtained. TRB and IGH repertoires from peripheral blood were sequenced in autoimmune cytopenia patients at active disease and during treatment follow-up, with healthy, CLL and autoimmune hepatitis controls included alongside. The study was designed to test whether a disease-specific immune repertoire signature usable as a blood-based biomarker is carried by autoimmune cytopenia patients. Controls were over 20 age-matched healthy donors for primary cytopenia and 14 age-matched CLL patients for secondary cytopenia. The comparison group for autoimmune hepatitis repertoires was under 30 healthy donors matched for age and sex. Summary of the overall study and its limitations: Compared with active autoimmune hepatitis patients, healthy donors had almost three times as many exclusive TRB clusters, a finding consistent with an autoimmunity-wide signature. In the comparison of secondary cytopenia with CLL, no cluster-lack signature showed up, apparently because the dominant lymphoma-associated repertoire masked the signature. Shifts in the TRB repertoire, including less even repertoires in secondary cytopenia and CLL, were mostly a reflection of lymphoma bias and not of autoimmunity. GLIPH results suggested that primary autoimmune cytopenia patients were missing physiological T cell clusters, with fewer than 60 clusters found only in healthy donors compared with some 15 found only in patients. The T cell clusters were defined only in silico, and the functional role of the clusters was left to be validated experimentally.

Turning to this clonotype: Its antigen is not yet known.

From a lookup of the germline V gene, CDR1 and CDR2 are MDHEN and SYDVKM. From cysteine to phenylalanine, the CDR3 is 15 amino acids long. The DNA is not on file. TRB rearrangements were amplified by multiplex PCR using a touch-down protocol with TRB-A and TRB-B primer pools mixed in one tube. Two consecutive PCR reactions with Phusion HS II polymerase added Illumina adapters and sample indices to the amplicons. After gel purification with the NucleoSpin Gel and PCR Clean-up kit, the amplicons were quantified by Qubit and checked for quality on an Agilent 2100 Bioanalyzer. Sequencing of the libraries was done on an Illumina MiSeq with 600-cycle, single-indexed, paired-end runs. The original methods were these. TRB reads were aligned and assembled with MiXCR version 2.1.12 using the default MiXCR reference library. A clone was defined by each unique CDR3 nucleotide sequence, and the analysis included only productive sequences with two or more reads. To assess repertoire diversity, an R script computed alpha-parameterized diversity profiles (alpha 0 to 5), which included the Shannon (alpha 1) and Simpson (alpha 2) indices. The tcR package was used to compute combinatorial TRB VJ usage, and cohorts were compared on this usage by principal component analysis with ade4. GLIPH clustering of TCRbeta CDR3s was carried out on cohort pairs matched by age and read depth, and cluster frequencies were compared by Wilcoxon test. TCRdb reprocessed the reads; each CDR3 protein sequence makes one entry, and DNA is unavailable. Here the V and J calls rest on TCRdb's processing, not on the authors' analysis. The data table for this sample lists about 11,000 distinct CDR3 sequences. The ten most abundant clones make up more than 20% of the sample.

TRB amplification used roughly 0.25 ug of peripheral blood genomic DNA, 30,000 to 40,000 genome equivalents, per sample. These records were also assigned to another study, of T cell repertoires in aging, cancer and after chemotherapy. Per the second study: Donors were distributed across six age groups ranging from 30 or younger to 70 or older, with at least three individuals included per group. Control TCR repertoires from healthy donors were recorded over several months to years, and clear clonal overlap was observed across re-sampling. Millions of TCR reads were contained in the full dataset. Untreated patients with hematological or solid cancers showed significantly lower blood TCR diversity and higher clonality than age-matched healthy donors. In healthy donors, the drop in TCR diversity with age came mainly from a loss of richness, whereas in cancer patients a loss of evenness also played a part. In both cancer cohorts, the median generation probability rose over the chemotherapy interval, which suggests that the repertoire was reconstituted through rebound thymic output. According to the authors, the repertoire data do not allow conclusions to be drawn about immunological memory after chemotherapy. Peripheral blood TCR beta repertoires from healthy donors and cancer patients were profiled to examine immunoaging and T cell reconstitution after chemotherapy. Alongside some 100 healthy donors serving as a reference group, the cohort included 200 to 250 cancer patients, of whom some 91 had hematological cancers and more than 110 had solid cancers. MiXCR versions 2.12 and 3.0.5 were used to process TRB sequences. The repertoire metrics were Shannon diversity, evenness, clonality (defined as one minus evenness), and alpha-parameterized diversity profiles covering alpha 0 to 5. The IGoR algorithm was used to calculate generation probabilities for clones in the paired samples taken before and after chemotherapy.

The rearrangement combines TRBV28 with TRBJ2-2; the D gene TCRdb calls, TRBD2, cannot be checked with no DNA. What was sequenced was peripheral blood. This TCR was sampled from a human donor in good health. The CDR3: CASSLSGRNTGELFF.